The 14 T cell receptor beta chains below were found in one sample sequenced in a study of radiation and T cells in renal cell carcinoma. Assay used: immunoSEQ multiplex PCR; TCRdb lists only in-frame clones, some missing. The table includes approximately 150,000 clones, 88% detected once. Time point denoted: baseline pretreatment blood. Treatment in this sample: 15 Gy SBRT to primary tumor, nephrectomy 4 weeks later. The sample here was blood, taken from a patient whose treatment included radiotherapy and nephrectomy. Every receptor here comes from a woman in her 70s with renal cell carcinoma.

This clone was counted a single time. The chain uses TRBV7-2 and TRBJ2-6; D is uncertain. The ends were cut back, 1 base at V and 0 bases at J, with 13 bases in the middle. The CDR3 has 18 residues. The V gene's germline CDR1 is SGHTA and CDR2 FQGNSA. This CDR3 is CASSLEGLTSSGANVLTF. The CDR3 bases are TGTGCCAGCAGCTTAGAAGGGCTTACGAGCTCTGGGGCCAACGTCCTGACTTTC. The full variable domain, its missing parts supplied by reference TRBV7-2 and TRBJ2-6, is GAGVSQSPSNKVTEKGKDVELRCDPISGHTALYWYRQSLGQGLEFLIYFQGNSAPDKSGLPSDRFSAERTGGSVSTLTIQRTQQEDSAVYLCASSLEGLTSSGANVLTFGAGSRLTVL.

V gene TRBV13 combines with J gene TRBJ2-5; unclear D gene. The V gene's germline CDR1 is PRHDT and CDR2 FYEKMQ (reference sequence). V lost 0 bases to trimming and J lost 2 bases, with 7 bases between them. The CDR3 has 14 residues. The CDR3 DNA reads TGTGCCAGCAGCTTAGGTCAGCTTCAAGAGACCCAGTACTTC. It codes for CASSLGQLQETQYF.

The genes are TRBV30 and TRBJ1-6; a possible D gene is TRBD1 (6 bases). The germline gives CDR1 GTSNPN, CDR2 SVGIG (reference sequence). V lost 0 bases, J lost 13 bases, and 16 bases lay in between. This CDR3 spans 14 amino acids. The CDR3 is CAWSVEGGGTPLHF. The CDR3 DNA follows: TGTGCCTGGAGTGTGGAAGGGGGAGGAACTCCCCTCCACTTT.

This sequence joins TRBV28 and TRBJ2-3, with D maybe TRBD1 (6 bases). This CDR3 comprises 16 residues. Trimming shortened V by 5 bases and J by 3 bases, and 18 bases separated the two germline ends. Per germline, CDR1 MDHEN and CDR2 SYDVKM. In DNA, the CDR3 is TGTGCCAGCAGTCCTCCGGGACATTCAGCAACAGATACGCAGTATTTT. It translates to CASSPPGHSATDTQYF. Full variable domain (rest looked up from reference TRBV28 and TRBJ2-3): DVKVTQSSRYLVKRTGEKVFLECVQDMDHENMFWYRQDPGLGLRLIYFSYDVKMKEKGDIPEGYSVSREKKERFSLILESASTNQTSMYLCASSPPGHSATDTQYFGPGTRLTVL.

The chain links TRBV30 to TRBJ2-5, with 8 bases fitting TRBD2. The CDR3 totals 14 residues. Germline assignment: CDR1 GTSNPN and CDR2 SVGIG (reference sequence). V was pared by 2 bases and J by 4 bases, with 6 bases of the junction left unmatched. Here the CDR3 reads CAWSRNSGVETQYF. The CDR3 nucleotides read TGTGCCTGGAGTCGTAATAGCGGGGTAGAGACCCAGTACTTC.

The J gene is TRBJ2-5, the V gene TRBV5-4; 9 bases agree with TRBD2. CDR3 length: 18 amino acids. The V segment lost 3 bases and the J segment 5 bases; nucleotides outside the gene matches: 17. Germline V lookup: CDR1 SGHNT, CDR2 YYREEE (reference sequence). The CDR3 DNA reads TGTGCCAGCAGCTCCCCCCGAGGGCGGGGGGGGTCGGGGGAGACCCAGTACTTC. As protein: CASSSPRGRGGSGETQYF.

The V and J genes are TRBV25-1 and TRBJ2-7, with D perhaps TRBD1 (6 bases). CDR1 and CDR2 from the germline V gene are MGHDK and SYGVNS. The CDR3 spans 13 residues. V lost 11 bases to trimming and J lost 0 bases, with 14 bases between them. The CDR3 sequence: CASQGQSSYEQYF. CDR3 sequence (DNA): TGTGCCTCCCAGGGGCAGAGCTCCTACGAGCAGTACTTC.

The rearrangement uses TRBV6-5 and TRBJ1-1; 8 nucleotides line up with TRBD1. CDR1 MNHEY and CDR2 SVGAGI come from the germline V gene. With 0 bases clipped from V and 7 bases from J, the junction kept 1 base outside the gene matches. CDR3 size: 13 residues. As DNA, the CDR3 is TGTGCCAGCAGTTACTCGACAGGGGTTGAAGCTTTCTTT. It yields the protein CASSYSTGVEAFF.

This chain uses TRBV7-9 with TRBJ2-3; either TRBD1 or TRBD2 may fit D (5 bases each). CDR1 SEHNR and CDR2 FQNEAQ come from the germline V gene (reference sequence). The V end was cut by 3 bases, the J end by 4 bases, with 14 bases between. This CDR3 is built from 15 residues. CDR3 bases: TGTGCCAGCAGCTTGAGGCAGGGAGCCGCAGATACGCAGTATTTT. The encoded protein is CASSLRQGAADTQYF.

This sequence joins TRBV19 and TRBJ2-2, with 7 bases fitting TRBD1. Germline CDR1 reads LNHDA; CDR2 reads SQIVND (reference sequence). Losses at the gene ends were 10 bases for V and 3 bases for J; bases not matched to a gene: 5. The CDR3 totals 13 residues. CDR3 nucleotide sequence: TGTGCCATTTGGGACAGAGACACCGGGGAGCTGTTTTTT. Protein: CAIWDRDTGELFF.

V is TRBV10-3 and J is TRBJ2-7; D is unclear. Trimming left V 6 bases short and J 2 bases short, with 5 bases between. This CDR3 spans 11 amino acids. Germline CDR1 and CDR2: ENHRY and SYGVKD. The chain's CDR3 is CAISTAYEQYF. Written as DNA, the CDR3 is TGTGCCATCAGCACAGCCTACGAGCAGTACTTC.

The DNA of the CDR3 is TGCGCCAGCAGCTCCAACAGGGGCGACTATGGCTACACCTTC. Translating it yields CASSSNRGDYGYTF. The gene calls are TRBV4-3 and TRBJ1-2; 7 bases line up with TRBD1. This CDR3 contains 14 residues. V gave up 5 bases and J gave up 3 bases; unmatched junction bases: 6. Germline V gene data show CDR1 as LGHNA and CDR2 as YSLEER.

This chain uses TRBV27 with TRBJ1-1; D remains unclear. The CDR3 is 13 amino acids. Germline CDR1 MNHEY, CDR2 SMNVEV (reference sequence). The V end lost 0 bases, the J end lost 6 bases, and 8 bases lay between the germline ends. The CDR3 region has the DNA TGTGCCAGCAGTTTATCAGGAGACTCTGAAGCTTTCTTT. This sequence encodes CASSLSGDSEAFF.

V and J are TRBV19 and TRBJ2-7; perhaps TRBD1 as D (5 bases). Trimming took 4 bases from V and 0 from J, leaving 10 bases between them. From germline, CDR1 is LNHDA and CDR2 SQIVND (reference sequence). This CDR3 region has 14 residues. The CDR3: CASSRGPSSYEQYF. The CDR3 DNA is TGTGCCAGTAGTAGGGGCCCCAGCTCCTACGAGCAGTACTTC.